This record concerns one TCR beta chain sequence. Its specificity is not known. This specimen comes from a study of metastatic and nonmetastatic thyroid tumors. Background on the study: Repertoires from malignant and benign thyroid patients were compared across blood and tumor or nodule tissue. Study-level results: As reported, TCR beta diversity in blood and tumor was significantly higher in malignant thyroid tumors than in benign nodules.

Original data processing: The study built a papillary thyroid cancer distant-metastasis classifier from CDR3 differences across clinicopathological groups. TCRdb re-called clones via MiXCR from the PCR reads. For this entry, the V and J calls and clone size follow TCRdb and not the study's own pipeline. The data contain thousands of clones, around 30% of them singletons. V was shortened by 1 base and J by 6 bases, with 10 bases between the two germline ends. The germline V gene has CDR1 GTSNPN and CDR2 SVGIG (reference sequence). The CDR3 is 12 residues long. All patients reached thyroid surgery having received no treatment beforehand.

The sequenced sample consisted of adjacent normal tissue. The TCR sequence derives from a male donor with papillary thyroid cancer or a benign thyroid nodule (not recorded which). Some clones in this sample may be carry-over from other donors' samples. V gene TRBV30 combines with J gene TRBJ2-7; D is ambiguous. As DNA, the CDR3 is TGTGCCTGGAGTGCGACTCTTCTCGAGCAGTACTTC. This sequence encodes CAWSATLLEQYF. Variable domain in full (rest from reference TRBV30 and TRBJ2-7): SQTIHQWPATLVQPVGSPLSLECTVEGTSNPNLYWYRQAAGRGLQLLFYSVGIGQISSEVPQNLSASRPQDRQFILSSKKLLLSDSGFYLCAWSATLLEQYFGPGTRLTVT.